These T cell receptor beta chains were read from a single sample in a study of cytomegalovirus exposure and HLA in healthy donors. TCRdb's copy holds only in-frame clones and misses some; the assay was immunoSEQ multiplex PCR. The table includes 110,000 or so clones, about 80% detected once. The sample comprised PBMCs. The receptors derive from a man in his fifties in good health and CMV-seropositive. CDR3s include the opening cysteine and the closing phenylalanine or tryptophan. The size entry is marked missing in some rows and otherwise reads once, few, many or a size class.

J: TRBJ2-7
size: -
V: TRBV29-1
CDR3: CSVAQGGPYEQYF

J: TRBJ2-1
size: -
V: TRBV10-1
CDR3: CASSESRKSYPSEQFF

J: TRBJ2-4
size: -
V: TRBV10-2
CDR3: CASSESSGVKNIQYF

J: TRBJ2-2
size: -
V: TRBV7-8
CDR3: CASSFSGQGASTGELFF

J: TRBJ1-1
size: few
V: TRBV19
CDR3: CASNPSHFEEPMNTEAFF

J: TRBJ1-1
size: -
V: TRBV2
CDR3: CASSTRGQGVLAFF

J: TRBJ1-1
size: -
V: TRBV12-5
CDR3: CASGLGPGSTEAFF

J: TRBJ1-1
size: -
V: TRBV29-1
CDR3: CSTPGTGGTEAFF

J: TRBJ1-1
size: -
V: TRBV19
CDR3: CASIPLKGAGEAFF

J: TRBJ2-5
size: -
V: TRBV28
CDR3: CASTHLRGGNGGPKETQYF

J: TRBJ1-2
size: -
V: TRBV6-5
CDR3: CASSGPGGDYTF